This T cell receptor (beta chain) was identified in a study of neurological immune-mediated disorders. This clonotype occurred many times. The target antigen is unknown. Relative to the germline gene, one junction end is altered; a read error may explain this. Whole-study findings and limits: No expanded-clone CDR3 amino acid sequence recurred across subjects, suggesting private TCR-beta repertoires. Levels of TCR clonal expansion peaked in HTLV-1-associated myelopathy and reached their lowest in multiple sclerosis, under those of healthy controls.

Per germline, CDR1 SGHTA and CDR2 FQGNSA. The CDR3 sequence is 12 residues long. TCRdb re-analysed the 5' RACE reads in MiXCR, keeping a single row per CDR3 protein. The sample lists tens of thousands of distinct CDR3 sequences; over 4.5% were seen once. The sequenced sample was CD4+ T cells from blood. The TCR was taken from a woman aged 18-29 years with multiple sclerosis. V and J are TRBV7-2 and TRBJ2-1; no definite D call. The CDR3 region is CASTLVGHEQFF. CDR3 nucleotides: TGTGCCAGCACCTTAGTAGGGCATGAGCAGTTCTTC.